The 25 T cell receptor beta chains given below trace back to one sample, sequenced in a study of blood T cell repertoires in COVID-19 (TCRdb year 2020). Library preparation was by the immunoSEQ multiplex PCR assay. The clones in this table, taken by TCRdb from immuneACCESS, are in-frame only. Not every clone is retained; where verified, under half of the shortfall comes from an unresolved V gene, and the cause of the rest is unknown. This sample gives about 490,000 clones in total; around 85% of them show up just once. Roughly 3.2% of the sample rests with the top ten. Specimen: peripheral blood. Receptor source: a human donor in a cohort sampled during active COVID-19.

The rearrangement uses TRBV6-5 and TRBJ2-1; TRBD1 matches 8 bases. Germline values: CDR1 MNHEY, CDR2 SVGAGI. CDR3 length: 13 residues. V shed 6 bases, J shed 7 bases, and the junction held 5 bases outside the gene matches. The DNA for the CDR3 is TGTGCCAGCAGGCACAGGGGGATGAATGAGCAGTTCTTC. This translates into CASRHRGMNEQFF.

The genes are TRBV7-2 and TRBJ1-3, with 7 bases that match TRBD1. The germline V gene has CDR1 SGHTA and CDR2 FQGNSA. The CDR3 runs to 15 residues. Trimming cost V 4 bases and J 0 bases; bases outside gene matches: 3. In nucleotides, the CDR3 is TGTGCCAGCAGCTATGACAGGGCCTCTGGAAACACCATATATTTT. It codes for CASSYDRASGNTIYF.

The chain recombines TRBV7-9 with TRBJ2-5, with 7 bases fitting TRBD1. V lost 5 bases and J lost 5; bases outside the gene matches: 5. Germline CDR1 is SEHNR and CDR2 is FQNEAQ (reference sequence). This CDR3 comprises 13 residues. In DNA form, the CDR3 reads TGTGCCAGCAGCACCTCGGGACAGGAGACCCAGTACTTC. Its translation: CASSTSGQETQYF.

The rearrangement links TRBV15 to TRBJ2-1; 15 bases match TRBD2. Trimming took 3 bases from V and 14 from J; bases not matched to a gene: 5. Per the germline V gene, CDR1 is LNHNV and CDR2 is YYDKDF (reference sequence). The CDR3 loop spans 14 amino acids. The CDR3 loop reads CATSRRGLAGGKFF. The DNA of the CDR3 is TGTGCCACCAGCAGGAGGGGACTAGCGGGAGGAAAGTTCTTC. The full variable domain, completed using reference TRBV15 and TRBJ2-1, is DAMVIQNPRYQVTQFGKPVTLSCSQTLNHNVMYWYQQKSSQAPKLLFHYYDKDFNNEADTPDNFQSRRPNTSFCFLDIRSPGLGDTAMYLCATSRRGLAGGKFFGPGTRLTVL.

CDR3 loop: CSVEEWQGSYEQYF. As DNA, the CDR3 is TGCAGCGTTGAGGAATGGCAGGGAAGTTACGAGCAGTACTTC. The J gene is TRBJ2-7, the V gene TRBV29-1; D might be TRBD1 (5 bases). This CDR3 is built from 14 residues. Between the trimmed V and J ends, which lost 3 bases and 4 bases, there was a span of 16 bases. Germline V gene sequence: CDR1 SQVTM, CDR2 ANQGSEA.

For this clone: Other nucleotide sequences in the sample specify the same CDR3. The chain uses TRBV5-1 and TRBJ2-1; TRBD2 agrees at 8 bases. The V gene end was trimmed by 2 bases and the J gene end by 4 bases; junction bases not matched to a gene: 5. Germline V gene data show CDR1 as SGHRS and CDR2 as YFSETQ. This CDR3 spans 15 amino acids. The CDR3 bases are TGCGCCAGCAGCTTAGGACTAGCCGAGTACAATGAGCAGTTCTTC. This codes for CASSLGLAEYNEQFF.

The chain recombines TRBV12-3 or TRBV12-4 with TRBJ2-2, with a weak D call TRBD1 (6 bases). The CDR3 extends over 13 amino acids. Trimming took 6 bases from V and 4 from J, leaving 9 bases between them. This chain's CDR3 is CASSGTSTGELFF. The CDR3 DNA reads TGTGCCAGCAGCGGGACATCCACCGGGGAGCTGTTTTTT.

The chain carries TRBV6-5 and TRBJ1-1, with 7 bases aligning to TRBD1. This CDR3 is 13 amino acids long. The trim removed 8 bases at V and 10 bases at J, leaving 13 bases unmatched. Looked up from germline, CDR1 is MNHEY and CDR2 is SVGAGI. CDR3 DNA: TGTGCCAGCCTAACAGGGGCCTCTCCCCGAGCTTTCTTT. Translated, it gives CASLTGASPRAFF.

This CDR3 reads CATSDSNRNIQYF. DNA of the CDR3: TGTGCCACCAGTGATTCTAACAGAAACATTCAGTACTTC. V is TRBV24-1 and J is TRBJ2-4; D not resolved. V lost 2 bases, J lost 6 bases, and 7 bases lay in between. Germline CDR1 reads KGHDR; CDR2 reads SFDVKD. The CDR3 contains 13 residues.

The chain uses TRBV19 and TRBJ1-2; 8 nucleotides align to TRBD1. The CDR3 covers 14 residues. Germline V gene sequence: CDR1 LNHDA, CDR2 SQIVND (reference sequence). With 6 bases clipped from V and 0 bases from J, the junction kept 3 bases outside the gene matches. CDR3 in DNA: TGTGCCAGTAGCAGGGGGCCCCCTAACTATGGCTACACCTTC. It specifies CASSRGPPNYGYTF.

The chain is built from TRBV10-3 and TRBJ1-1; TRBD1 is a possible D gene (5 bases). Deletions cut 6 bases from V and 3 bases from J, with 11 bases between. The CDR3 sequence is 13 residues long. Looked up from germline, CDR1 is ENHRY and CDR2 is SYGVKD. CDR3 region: CAIRSREDTEAFF. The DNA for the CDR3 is TGTGCCATCAGGAGCAGGGAAGACACTGAAGCTTTCTTT.

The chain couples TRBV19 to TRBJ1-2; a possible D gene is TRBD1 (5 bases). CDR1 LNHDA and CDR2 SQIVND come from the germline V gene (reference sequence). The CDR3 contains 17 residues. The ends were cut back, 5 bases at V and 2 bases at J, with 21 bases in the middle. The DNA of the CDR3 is TGTGCCAGTAGTCCCAGGGCCTTAGACAGAATAAACTATGGCTACACCTTC. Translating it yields CASSPRALDRINYGYTF.

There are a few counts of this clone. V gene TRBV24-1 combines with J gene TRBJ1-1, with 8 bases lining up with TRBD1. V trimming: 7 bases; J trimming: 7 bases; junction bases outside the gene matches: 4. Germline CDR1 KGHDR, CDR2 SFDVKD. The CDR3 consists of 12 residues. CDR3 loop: CATRGDRGEAFF. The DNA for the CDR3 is TGTGCCACCAGGGGCGACAGGGGTGAAGCTTTCTTT.

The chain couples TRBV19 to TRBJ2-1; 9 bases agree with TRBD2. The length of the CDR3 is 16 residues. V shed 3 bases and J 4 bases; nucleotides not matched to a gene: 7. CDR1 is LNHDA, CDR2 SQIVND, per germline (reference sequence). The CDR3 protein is CASSITGTSRYNEQFF. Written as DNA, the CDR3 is TGTGCCAGTAGTATCACAGGGACTAGCCGTTACAATGAGCAGTTCTTC.

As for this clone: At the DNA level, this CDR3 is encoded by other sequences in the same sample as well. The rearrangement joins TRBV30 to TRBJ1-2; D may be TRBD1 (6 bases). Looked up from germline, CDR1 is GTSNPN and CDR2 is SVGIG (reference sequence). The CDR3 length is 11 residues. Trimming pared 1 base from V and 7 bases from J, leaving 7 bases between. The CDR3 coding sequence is TGTGCCTGGAGTGGAGGGGGTGGCTACACCTTC. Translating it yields CAWSGGGGYTF.

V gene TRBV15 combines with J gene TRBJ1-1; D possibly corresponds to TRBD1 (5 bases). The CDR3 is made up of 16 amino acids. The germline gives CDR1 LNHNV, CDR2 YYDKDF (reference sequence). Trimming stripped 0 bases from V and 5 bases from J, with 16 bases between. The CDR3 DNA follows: TGTGCCACCAGCAGAGATTCGTCTCGCGGGGGGACTGAAGCTTTCTTT. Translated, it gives CATSRDSSRGGTEAFF.

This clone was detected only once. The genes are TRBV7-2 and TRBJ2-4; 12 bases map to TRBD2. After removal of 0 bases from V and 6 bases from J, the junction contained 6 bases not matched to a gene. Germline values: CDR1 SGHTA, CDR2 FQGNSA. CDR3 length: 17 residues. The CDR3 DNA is TGTGCCAGCAGCTTAGCTTCGACTAGCGGGGGAACAAACATTCAGTACTTC. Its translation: CASSLASTSGGTNIQYF.

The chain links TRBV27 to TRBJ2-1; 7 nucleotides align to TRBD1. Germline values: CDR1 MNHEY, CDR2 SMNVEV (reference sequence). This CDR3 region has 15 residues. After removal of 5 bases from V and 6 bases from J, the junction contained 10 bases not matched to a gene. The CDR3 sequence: CASSLYGTESNEQFF. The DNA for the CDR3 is TGTGCCAGCAGTCTATACGGGACAGAAAGCAATGAGCAGTTCTTC.

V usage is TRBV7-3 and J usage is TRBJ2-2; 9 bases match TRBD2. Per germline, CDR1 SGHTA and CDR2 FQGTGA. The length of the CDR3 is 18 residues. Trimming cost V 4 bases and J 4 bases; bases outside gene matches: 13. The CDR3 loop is CASSSRRTSAVGTGELFF. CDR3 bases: TGTGCCAGCAGCTCAAGGCGGACTAGCGCGGTGGGCACCGGGGAGCTGTTTTTT.

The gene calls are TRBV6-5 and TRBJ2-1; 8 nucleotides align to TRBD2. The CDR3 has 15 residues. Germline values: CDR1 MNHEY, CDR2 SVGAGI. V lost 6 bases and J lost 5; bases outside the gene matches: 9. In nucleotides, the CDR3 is TGTGCCAGCAGCCTTAGCGGGACATCGGACAATGAGCAGTTCTTC. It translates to CASSLSGTSDNEQFF.

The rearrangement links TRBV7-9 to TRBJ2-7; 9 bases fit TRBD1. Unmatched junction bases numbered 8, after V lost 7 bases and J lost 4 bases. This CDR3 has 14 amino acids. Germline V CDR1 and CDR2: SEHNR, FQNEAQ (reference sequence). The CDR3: CASIGTGSDYEQYF. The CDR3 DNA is TGTGCCAGCATCGGGACAGGGTCGGATTACGAGCAGTACTTC. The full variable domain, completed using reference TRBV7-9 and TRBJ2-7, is DTGVSQNPRHKITKRGQNVTFRCDPISEHNRLYWYRQTLGQGPEFLTYFQNEAQLEKSRLLSDRFSAERPKGSFSTLEIQRTEQGDSAMYLCASIGTGSDYEQYFGPGTRLTVT.

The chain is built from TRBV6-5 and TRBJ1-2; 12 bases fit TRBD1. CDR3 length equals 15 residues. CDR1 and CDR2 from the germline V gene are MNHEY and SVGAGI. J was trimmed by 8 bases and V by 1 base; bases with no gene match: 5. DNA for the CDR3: TGTGCCAGCAGTTACTATGGGACAGGGGGCGAAGGCTACACCTTC. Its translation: CASSYYGTGGEGYTF.

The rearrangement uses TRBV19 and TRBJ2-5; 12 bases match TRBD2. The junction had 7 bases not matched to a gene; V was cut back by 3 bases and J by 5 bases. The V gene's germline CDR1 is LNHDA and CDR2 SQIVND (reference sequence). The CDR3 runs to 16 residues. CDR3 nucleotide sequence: TGTGCCAGTAGTATTCAGACTAGCGGGAGTCAGGAGACCCAGTACTTC. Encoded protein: CASSIQTSGSQETQYF.

CDR3 region: CASSLVGTKIAEAFF. CDR3 bases: TGTGCCAGCAGCTTAGTGGGGACAAAAATAGCTGAAGCTTTCTTT. The chain uses TRBV7-8 and TRBJ1-1; D possibly corresponds to TRBD1 (6 bases). This CDR3 spans 15 amino acids. Trimming took 1 base from V and 6 from J, leaving 15 bases between them. Germline CDR1 SGHVS, CDR2 FQNEAQ.

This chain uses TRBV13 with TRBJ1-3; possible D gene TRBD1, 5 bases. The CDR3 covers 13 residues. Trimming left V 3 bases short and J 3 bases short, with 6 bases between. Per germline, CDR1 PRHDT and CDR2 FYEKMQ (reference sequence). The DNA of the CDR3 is TGTGCCAGCAGCTTGGGGGGTGGAAACACCATATATTTT. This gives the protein CASSLGGGNTIYF.